The entry that follows covers one T cell receptor (beta chain) sequence. The data derive from a study of blood T cell repertoires in COVID-19. On the study more broadly: The United States, Italy and Spain were the sources of the acute and convalescent COVID-19 samples.

V was shortened by 4 bases and J by 0 bases, with 17 bases between the two germline ends. The CDR3 has 17 residues. Germline CDR1 SEHNR, CDR2 FQNEAQ (reference sequence). TCRdb keeps only in-frame clones here, not all; method: immunoSEQ multiplex PCR. The sample lists 90,000 to 100,000 clones; 80% to 90% were seen once. This chain links TRBV7-9 with TRBJ2-3, with D possibly being TRBD2 (5 bases). The TCR comes from an older man with acute or convalescent COVID-19. Sequenced: peripheral blood. For the CDR3, the DNA is TGTGCCAGCAGCTCATACCCAGGTAGCGTTAGCACAGATACGCAGTATTTT. Its protein is CASSSYPGSVSTDTQYF. The full variable domain, in which reference TRBV7-9 and TRBJ2-3 provide the parts outside the CDR3, is DTGVSQNPRHKITKRGQNVTFRCDPISEHNRLYWYRQTLGQGPEFLTYFQNEAQLEKSRLLSDRFSAERPKGSFSTLEIQRTEQGDSAMYLCASSSYPGSVSTDTQYFGPGTRLTVL.